The clone carrying this T cell receptor (beta chain) was recorded only once. The antigen remains undetermined. CDR1 and CDR2 (germline): LNHDA, SQIVND (reference sequence). V gave up 4 bases and J gave up 0 bases; unmatched junction bases: 6. This CDR3 contains 18 residues. The data originate from a study of identifying expanded T cells in peripheral blood. Collection occurred without any documented infections or immune events in donors. Study-level points and caveats: Over about two and four weeks, about 15 and 18 clones changed, versus roughly 1.1 between replicates.

Produced via immunoSEQ multiplex PCR; TCRdb's table is partial and in-frame only. The data show around 120,000 clones, less than 90% seen once. What was sequenced was blood. This TCR came from a person between 18 and 75 years old in good health. The chain employs TRBV19 and TRBJ2-6; 10 positions agree with TRBD1. CDR3 region: CASSTRTGGISGANVLTF. CDR3 sequence (DNA): TGTGCCAGTAGTACACGGACAGGGGGGATCTCTGGGGCCAACGTCCTGACTTTC.